The clone carrying this T cell receptor beta chain was observed a few times. Its antigen is unknown. This entry is derived from a study of beta chain features in type 1 diabetes. Study details: Across the samples, roughly 98 million sorted cells were examined in total.

Trimming took off 7 bases at V and 0 bases at J, with 13 bases between the two ends. In germline, CDR1 is SEHNR, CDR2 FQNEAQ (reference sequence). The CDR3 totals 15 residues. General study points: Moderate but significant shortening of TCRB CDR3s was recorded in all four CD4+ subsets from Type 1 diabetes patients.

Expressed TCRB transcripts were sequenced because the isolated RNA had all been reverse transcribed beforehand. Sequenced by immunoSEQ multiplex PCR; TCRdb stores in-frame clones only, minus some. This table has under 250,000 clones, roughly 15% appearing once. This receptor was obtained from a woman aged 35 to 49 in good health. What was sequenced was naive CD4+ T cells from blood. The rearrangement links TRBV7-9 to TRBJ1-5; weak D call: TRBD1 (5 bases). For the CDR3, the DNA is TGTGCCAGCACCCGTGGGGGGACTAGCAATCAGCCCCAGCATTTT. Translating it yields CASTRGGTSNQPQHF. The variable domain in full, completed from reference TRBV7-9 and TRBJ1-5, reads DTGVSQNPRHKITKRGQNVTFRCDPISEHNRLYWYRQTLGQGPEFLTYFQNEAQLEKSRLLSDRFSAERPKGSFSTLEIQRTEQGDSAMYLCASTRGGTSNQPQHFGDGTRLSIL.